These 8 T cell receptor beta chains were sequenced from one sample in a study of radiotherapy plus CTLA-4 blockade in lung cancer. Sequencing used immunoSEQ multiplex PCR; TCRdb keeps in-frame clones, though not all of them. This sample carries approximately 82,000 clones, around 86% of them seen once, and the ten largest clones take 13% to 15%. The specimen comprised peripheral blood, sampled from a patient treated with radiotherapy plus ipilimumab. Receptors were obtained from a human donor with non-small cell lung cancer that progressed on radiotherapy plus ipilimumab.

The chain is built from TRBV7-2 and TRBJ2-5, with TRBD2 identical over 9 bases. Germline assignment: CDR1 SGHTA and CDR2 FQGNSA. Unmatched junction bases numbered 5, after V lost 1 base and J lost 5 bases. This CDR3 region has 15 residues. CDR3 nucleotides: TGTGCCAGCAGCTTAGTAGCGGGAGAGGGCGAGACCCAGTACTTC. The encoded protein is CASSLVAGEGETQYF.

The genes are TRBV7-2 and TRBJ2-3, with D unclear. This CDR3 spans 14 amino acids. Trimming took 3 bases from V and 1 from J, leaving 8 bases between them. From germline, CDR1 is SGHTA and CDR2 FQGNSA. CDR3 nucleotides: TGTGCCAGCAGCTTGGGGTTTGGCACAGATACGCAGTATTTT. It yields the protein CASSLGFGTDTQYF.

This chain connects TRBV7-9 to TRBJ2-2, with D tentatively TRBD1 (6 bases). The germline V gene encodes CDR1 SEHNR and CDR2 FQNEAQ (reference sequence). The CDR3 sequence is 17 residues long. V was cut by 5 bases and J by 1 base, with 17 bases left in between. The CDR3 here is CASSPSRGEVNTGELFF. CDR3 bases: TGTGCCAGCAGCCCTTCCAGGGGCGAAGTGAACACCGGGGAGCTGTTTTTT.

This chain joins TRBV15 and TRBJ2-1; 12 bases line up with TRBD2. The V gene end was trimmed by 8 bases and the J gene end by 5 bases; junction bases not matched to a gene: 1. Looked up from germline, CDR1 is LNHNV and CDR2 is YYDKDF (reference sequence). This CDR3 has 13 residues. In DNA form, the CDR3 reads TGTGCCACCTCTAGCGGGGGGGACAATGAGCAGTTCTTC. It is translated as CATSSGGDNEQFF.

This chain joins TRBV21-1 and TRBJ1-4; TRBD1, the table's D call, was not compared with the DNA. TRBV21-1 is given as a pseudogene. CDR3 length: 18 amino acids. In DNA form, the CDR3 reads TGTGCCAGCAGCAAAAGGGGAACAGACAGGGGCGAGAATGAAAAACTGTTTTTT. Translated, it gives CASSKRGTDRGENEKLFF.

The V call is TRBV28, the J call TRBJ2-3; TRBD1 agrees at 9 bases. V trimming: 3 bases; J trimming: 8 bases; junction bases outside the gene matches: 3. CDR1 is MDHEN, CDR2 SYDVKM, per germline. There are 13 residues in the CDR3. The CDR3 nucleotides are TGTGCCAGCAGTTTTCCGGGACAGGGTACGCAGTATTTT. It translates to CASSFPGQGTQYF.

This chain uses TRBV29-1 with TRBJ2-7, with 7 bases identical to TRBD1. V lost 6 bases, J lost 6 bases, and 14 bases stayed unmatched. The CDR3 has 14 amino acids. Germline loops: CDR1 SQVTM, CDR2 ANQGSEA. CDR3 in DNA: TGCAGCGTAGCCCGACAGGGATCTCCATCCGAGCAGTACTTC. As protein: CSVARQGSPSEQYF.

J is TRBJ1-1 and V is TRBV21-1. TRBV21-1 is termed a pseudogene. The CDR3 sequence is 15 residues long. The chain's CDR3 is CASSKGGRQTTEAFF. CDR3 nucleotide sequence: TGTGCCAGCAGCAAAGGAGGACGGCAGACCACTGAAGCTTTCTTT.